The next 13 T cell receptor beta chains were all read from a single sample in a study of cytomegalovirus exposure and HLA in healthy donors (dated by TCRdb to between 2016 and 2019). Libraries were made using the immunoSEQ multiplex PCR assay. For the multiplex PCR, a mixture combining 60 forward primers for TCR Vbeta segments and 13 reverse primers for TCR Jbeta segments was used. TCRdb re-hosts the immuneACCESS table, in-frame sequences only. Its copies lack some clones; in the studies checked, an unresolved V gene accounts for under half of them, and the cause for the rest is not known. This sample is represented by over 100,000 clones; 84% of them were singletons. Jointly, the top ten make up about 3% of the sample. Sequencing was done on a sample of PBMCs. These receptors all come from a woman between 18 and 29 years old in good health and CMV-seropositive.

The chain combines TRBV7-3 with TRBJ2-7; 7 nucleotides line up with TRBD2. The trim removed 2 bases at V and 0 bases at J, leaving 4 bases unmatched. This CDR3 is built from 15 residues. Looked up from germline, CDR1 is SGHTA and CDR2 is FQGTGA. CDR3 bases: TGTGCCAGCAGCTTAGGCGGGGGAACCTCCTACGAGCAGTACTTC. This codes for CASSLGGGTSYEQYF.

The chain links TRBV5-4 to TRBJ2-3; tentative D call: TRBD2 (6 bases). This CDR3 comprises 13 residues. The V gene's germline CDR1 is SGHNT and CDR2 YYREEE (reference sequence). Trimming stripped 4 bases from V and 5 bases from J, with 11 bases between. The CDR3 loop reads CASSGGLLDTQYF. In DNA form, the CDR3 reads TGTGCCAGCAGCGGGGGACTCTTAGATACGCAGTATTTT.

The chain links TRBV5-4 to TRBJ2-5, with TRBD2 matching over 7 bases. The last part of the DNA fits TRBJ2-7 better; the J call may be wrong. Per the germline V gene, CDR1 is SGHNT and CDR2 is YYREEE (reference sequence). CDR3 size: 13 residues. CDR3 nucleotide sequence: TGTGCCAGCAGCCTACCGGGGGGCTACGAGCAGTACTTC. Amino acid sequence: CASSLPGGYEQYF.

The gene calls are TRBV5-4 and TRBJ2-5; 8 bases line up with TRBD1. In germline, CDR1 is SGHNT, CDR2 YYREEE (reference sequence). CDR3 length: 14 amino acids. The V gene end was trimmed by 5 bases and the J gene end by 11 bases; junction bases not matched to a gene: 14. CDR3 protein: CASSRRQGREEQYF. DNA for the CDR3: TGTGCCAGCAGTCGAAGACAGGGGCGAGAAGAGCAGTACTTC.

CDR3 amino acids: CASSQGQGPYEQYF. The DNA of the CDR3 is TGTGCCAGCTCCCAAGGGCAGGGTCCCTACGAGCAGTACTTC. This rearrangement joins TRBV18 to TRBJ2-7; D perhaps matches TRBD1 (5 bases). This CDR3 region has 14 residues. Germline V lookup: CDR1 KGHSH, CDR2 LQKENI. V lost 6 bases to trimming and J lost 2 bases, with 14 bases between them.

The chain couples TRBV6-5 to TRBJ2-1; 8 bases are a match to TRBD2. Unmatched junction bases numbered 7, after V lost 6 bases and J lost 9 bases. The length of the CDR3 is 13 residues. CDR1 is MNHEY, CDR2 SVGAGI, per germline. The CDR3 sequence is CASSPSGGGEQFF. The CDR3 nucleotides are TGTGCCAGCAGCCCCTCGGGGGGGGGTGAGCAGTTCTTC.

This clone appeared a few times. The chain links TRBV2 to TRBJ2-3, with unresolved D. CDR3 length: 12 amino acids. V was trimmed by 8 bases and J by 2 bases, leaving 8 bases between them. The germline CDR1 and CDR2 sequences are SNHLY and FYNNEI. CDR3 coding DNA: TGTGCCAGCGGTCCGGTCACAGATACGCAGTATTTT. It yields the protein CASGPVTDTQYF.

This chain joins TRBV5-1 and TRBJ2-7, with D maybe TRBD1 (5 bases). This CDR3 comprises 13 residues. Germline CDR1 reads SGHRS; CDR2 reads YFSETQ. V was trimmed by 0 bases and J by 6 bases, leaving 10 bases between them. The CDR3, as DNA: TGCGCCAGCAGCTTGGCAGGGTATTCCGAGCAGTACTTC. Its protein product is CASSLAGYSEQYF. The entire variable domain, with the rest obtained from reference TRBV5-1 and TRBJ2-7, is as follows: KAGVTQTPRYLIKTRGQQVTLSCSPISGHRSVSWYQQTPGQGLQFLFEYFSETQRNKGNFPGRFSGRQFSNSRSEMNVSTLELGDSALYLCASSLAGYSEQYFGPGTRLTVT.

V and J are TRBV30 and TRBJ2-1; D perhaps matches TRBD1 (5 bases). V shed 2 bases and J shed 10 bases, with 12 bases lying between them. Germline CDR1 reads GTSNPN; CDR2 reads SVGIG (reference sequence). The CDR3 has 12 amino acids. The CDR3 bases are TGTGCCTGGAGTCCAGGGCCGATGGAGCAGTTCTTC. Protein product: CAWSPGPMEQFF. The variable domain in full, with the rest retrieved from reference TRBV30 and TRBJ2-1, is SQTIHQWPATLVQPVGSPLSLECTVEGTSNPNLYWYRQAAGRGLQLLFYSVGIGQISSEVPQNLSASRPQDRQFILSSKKLLLSDSGFYLCAWSPGPMEQFFGPGTRLTVL.

This chain connects TRBV11-2 to TRBJ1-6, with TRBD1 as a possible D gene (6 bases). Germline-derived CDR1 and CDR2 are SGHAT and FQNNGV. V lost 2 bases and J lost 9, with 11 bases in between. The CDR3 spans 14 residues. CDR3 in amino acids: CASSLQGRGSPLHF. CDR3 sequence (DNA): TGTGCCAGCAGCTTACAGGGGAGAGGTTCACCCCTCCACTTT.

The chain uses TRBV6-5 and TRBJ1-2, with 10 bases aligning to TRBD1. From germline, CDR1 is MNHEY and CDR2 SVGAGI. The CDR3 is 15 residues long. The ends lost 6 bases at V and 6 bases at J; junction bases unmatched: 10. The CDR3 DNA sequence: TGTGCCAGCAGCCCACGGACAGGGGGAGCCAATGGCTACACCTTC. This translates into CASSPRTGGANGYTF.

The V and J genes are TRBV4-2 and TRBJ2-1; maybe TRBD2 (6 bases). CDR1 and CDR2 from the germline V gene are LGHNA and YNFKEQ. V shed 0 bases and J shed 3 bases, with 12 bases lying between them. The CDR3 length is 16 residues. The CDR3 sequence is CASSQDPGGVYNEQFF. DNA of the CDR3: TGTGCCAGCAGCCAAGATCCGGGCGGGGTCTACAATGAGCAGTTCTTC.

This clone was seen once. Here the CDR3 DNA reads TGTGCCAGCCGGAGGGCGGGGGAGGGCACCGGGGAGCTGTTTTTT. Translation: CASRRAGEGTGELFF. V gene TRBV6-5 combines with J gene TRBJ2-2, with 7 nucleotides matching TRBD2. The CDR3 runs to 15 residues. CDR1 is MNHEY and CDR2 is SVGAGI in the germline V gene. Germline trimming cut 8 bases from V and 4 bases from J; bases unmatched to any gene: 10.